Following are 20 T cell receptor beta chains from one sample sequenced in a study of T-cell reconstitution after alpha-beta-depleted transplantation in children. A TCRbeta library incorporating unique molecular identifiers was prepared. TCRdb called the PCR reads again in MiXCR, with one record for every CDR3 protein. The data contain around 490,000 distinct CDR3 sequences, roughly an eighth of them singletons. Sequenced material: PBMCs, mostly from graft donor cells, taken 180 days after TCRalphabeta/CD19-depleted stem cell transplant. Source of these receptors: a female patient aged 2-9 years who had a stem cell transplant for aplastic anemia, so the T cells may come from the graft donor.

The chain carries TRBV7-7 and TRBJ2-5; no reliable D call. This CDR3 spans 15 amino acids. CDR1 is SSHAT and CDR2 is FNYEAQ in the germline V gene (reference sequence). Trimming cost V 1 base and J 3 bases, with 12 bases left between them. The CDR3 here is CASSLDRDQKETQYF. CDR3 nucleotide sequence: TGTGCCAGCAGCTTAGATCGCGACCAAAAAGAGACCCAGTACTTC.

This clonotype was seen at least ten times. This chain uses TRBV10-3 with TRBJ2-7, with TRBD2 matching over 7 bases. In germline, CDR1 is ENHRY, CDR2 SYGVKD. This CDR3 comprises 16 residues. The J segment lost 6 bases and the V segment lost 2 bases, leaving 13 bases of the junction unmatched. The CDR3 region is CAISEPSGRSSREQYF. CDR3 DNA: TGTGCCATCAGTGAGCCTAGCGGCCGATCCTCCCGCGAGCAGTACTTC.

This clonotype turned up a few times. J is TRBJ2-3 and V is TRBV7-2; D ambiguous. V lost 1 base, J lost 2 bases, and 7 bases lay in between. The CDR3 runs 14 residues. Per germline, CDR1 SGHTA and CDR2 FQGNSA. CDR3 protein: CASSLEIITDTQYF. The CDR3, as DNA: TGTGCCAGCAGCTTAGAGATAATCACAGATACGCAGTATTTT.

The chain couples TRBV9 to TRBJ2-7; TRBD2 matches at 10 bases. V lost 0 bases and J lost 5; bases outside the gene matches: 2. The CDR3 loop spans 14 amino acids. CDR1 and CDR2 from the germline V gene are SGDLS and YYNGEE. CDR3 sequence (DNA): TGTGCCAGCAGCGTAGCGCTAGCGGGAGACGAGCAGTACTTC. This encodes CASSVALAGDEQYF.

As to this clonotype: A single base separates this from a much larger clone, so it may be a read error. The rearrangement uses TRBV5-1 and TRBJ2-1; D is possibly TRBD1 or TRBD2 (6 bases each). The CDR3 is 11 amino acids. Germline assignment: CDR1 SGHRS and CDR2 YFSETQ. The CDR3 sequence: CASSGGNKQFF. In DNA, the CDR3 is TGCGCCAGCTCCGGGGGCAATAAGCAGTTCTTC.

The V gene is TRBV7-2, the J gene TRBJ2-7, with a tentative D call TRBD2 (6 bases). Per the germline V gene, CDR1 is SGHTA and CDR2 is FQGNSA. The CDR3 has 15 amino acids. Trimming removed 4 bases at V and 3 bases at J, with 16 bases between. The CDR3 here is CASSSLRDWVYEQYF. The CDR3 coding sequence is TGTGCCAGCAGCTCGCTCCGGGACTGGGTCTACGAGCAGTACTTC.

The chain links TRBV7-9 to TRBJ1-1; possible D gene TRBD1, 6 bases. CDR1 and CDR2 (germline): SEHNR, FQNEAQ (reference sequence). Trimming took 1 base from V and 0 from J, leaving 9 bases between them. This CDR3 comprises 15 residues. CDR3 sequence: CASSLERGLNTEAFF. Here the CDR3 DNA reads TGTGCCAGCAGCTTAGAACGGGGGCTGAACACTGAAGCTTTCTTT. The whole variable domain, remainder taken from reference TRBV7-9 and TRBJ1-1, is DTGVSQNPRHKITKRGQNVTFRCDPISEHNRLYWYRQTLGQGPEFLTYFQNEAQLEKSRLLSDRFSAERPKGSFSTLEIQRTEQGDSAMYLCASSLERGLNTEAFFGQGTRLTVV.

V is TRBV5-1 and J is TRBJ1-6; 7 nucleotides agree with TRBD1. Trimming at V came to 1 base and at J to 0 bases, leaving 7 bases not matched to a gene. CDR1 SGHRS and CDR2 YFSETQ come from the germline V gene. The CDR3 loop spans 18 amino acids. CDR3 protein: CASSLRPGQSSYNSPLHF. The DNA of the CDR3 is TGCGCCAGCAGCTTGCGACCGGGACAGAGCTCCTATAATTCACCCCTCCACTTT.

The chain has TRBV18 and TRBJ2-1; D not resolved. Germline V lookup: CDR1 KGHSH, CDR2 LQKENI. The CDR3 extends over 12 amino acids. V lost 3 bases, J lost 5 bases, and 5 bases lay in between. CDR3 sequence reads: CASSPYDNEQFF. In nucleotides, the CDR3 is TGTGCCAGCTCACCTTACGACAATGAGCAGTTCTTC.

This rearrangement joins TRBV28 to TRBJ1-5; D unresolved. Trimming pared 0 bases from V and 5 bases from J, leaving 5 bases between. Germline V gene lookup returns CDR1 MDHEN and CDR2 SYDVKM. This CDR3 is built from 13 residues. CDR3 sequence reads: CASSLWDHQPQHF. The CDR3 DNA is TGTGCCAGCAGTTTATGGGACCATCAGCCCCAGCATTTT.

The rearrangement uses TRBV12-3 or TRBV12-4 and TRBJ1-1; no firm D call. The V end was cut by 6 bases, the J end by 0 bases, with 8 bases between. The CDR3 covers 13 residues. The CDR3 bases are TGTGCCAGCAGCCATGAGATGAACACTGAAGCTTTCTTT. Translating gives CASSHEMNTEAFF.

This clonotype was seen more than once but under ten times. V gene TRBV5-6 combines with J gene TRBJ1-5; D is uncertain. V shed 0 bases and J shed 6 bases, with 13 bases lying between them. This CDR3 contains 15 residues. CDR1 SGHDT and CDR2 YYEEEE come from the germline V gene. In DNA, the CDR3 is TGTGCCAGCAGCTTGGGACCTAATAGCGGTCAGCCCCAGCATTTT. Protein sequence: CASSLGPNSGQPQHF.

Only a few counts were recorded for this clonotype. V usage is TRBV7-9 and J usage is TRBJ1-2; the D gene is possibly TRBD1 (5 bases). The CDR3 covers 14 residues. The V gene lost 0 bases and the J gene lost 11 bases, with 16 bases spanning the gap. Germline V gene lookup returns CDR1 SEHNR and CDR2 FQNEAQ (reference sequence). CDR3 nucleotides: TGTGCCAGCAGCTTAGCGGGACCTCCATGGCTTTACACCTTC. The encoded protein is CASSLAGPPWLYTF.

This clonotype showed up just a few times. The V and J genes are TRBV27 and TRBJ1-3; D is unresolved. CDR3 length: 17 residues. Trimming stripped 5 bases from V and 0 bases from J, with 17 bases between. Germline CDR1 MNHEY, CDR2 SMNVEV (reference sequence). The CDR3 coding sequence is TGTGCCAGCAGTGCTCGACGGCCTTCGGGCTCTGGAAACACCATATATTTT. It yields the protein CASSARRPSGSGNTIYF.

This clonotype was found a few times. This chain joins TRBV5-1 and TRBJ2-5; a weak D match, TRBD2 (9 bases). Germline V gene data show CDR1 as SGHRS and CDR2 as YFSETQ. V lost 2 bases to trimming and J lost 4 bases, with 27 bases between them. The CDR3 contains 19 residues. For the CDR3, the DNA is TGCGCCAGCAGCTTTTTGCGGGGACAGGTAGCGGGAGTAAGAGAGACCCAGTACTTC. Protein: CASSFLRGQVAGVRETQYF.

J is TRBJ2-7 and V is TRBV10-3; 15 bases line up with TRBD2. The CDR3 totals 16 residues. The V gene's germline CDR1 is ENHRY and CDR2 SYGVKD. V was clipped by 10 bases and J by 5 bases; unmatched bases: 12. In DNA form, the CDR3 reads TGTGCCACCAGCCAACTAGGACTAGCGGGAGGGGACGAGCAGTACTTC. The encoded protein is CATSQLGLAGGDEQYF.

The CDR3 sequence: CASSSSLLGTYEQYF. DNA for the CDR3: TGTGCCAGCAGCTCCTCACTCCTTGGCACCTACGAGCAGTACTTC. V gene TRBV7-2 combines with J gene TRBJ2-7, with D unclear. The CDR3 runs to 15 residues. Germline V CDR1 and CDR2: SGHTA, FQGNSA. Trimming removed 4 bases from V and 2 bases from J, with 15 bases in between.

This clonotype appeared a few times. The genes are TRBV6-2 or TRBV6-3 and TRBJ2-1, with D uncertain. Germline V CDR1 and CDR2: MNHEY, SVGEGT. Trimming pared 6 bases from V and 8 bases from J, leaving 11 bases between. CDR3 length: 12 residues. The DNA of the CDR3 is TGTGCCAGCAGCTTCAACTGGCATGAGCAGTTCTTC. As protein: CASSFNWHEQFF.

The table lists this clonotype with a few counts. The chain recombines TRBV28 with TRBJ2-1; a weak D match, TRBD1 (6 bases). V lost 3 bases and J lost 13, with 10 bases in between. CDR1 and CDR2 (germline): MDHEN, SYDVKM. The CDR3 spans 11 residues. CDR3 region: CASSFWGPQFF. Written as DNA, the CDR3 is TGTGCCAGCAGTTTCTGGGGGCCCCAGTTCTTC.

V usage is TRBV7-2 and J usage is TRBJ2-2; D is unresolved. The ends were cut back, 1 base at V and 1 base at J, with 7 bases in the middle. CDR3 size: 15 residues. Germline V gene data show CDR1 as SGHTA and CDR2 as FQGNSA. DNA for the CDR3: TGTGCCAGCAGCTTAGTCCACATGAACACCGGGGAGCTGTTTTTT. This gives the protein CASSLVHMNTGELFF. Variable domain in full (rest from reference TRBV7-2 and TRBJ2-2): GAGVSQSPSNKVTEKGKDVELRCDPISGHTALYWYRQSLGQGLEFLIYFQGNSAPDKSGLPSDRFSAERTGGSVSTLTIQRTQQEDSAVYLCASSLVHMNTGELFFGEGSRLTVL.